This T cell receptor (beta chain) was recovered during a study of technical replicates of blood from several donors (dated by TCRdb to about 2017). Library construction relied on the immunoSEQ multiplex PCR assay. TCRdb obtained this table from immuneACCESS and retained in-frame rearrangements with V and J assigned. These tables miss some clones; where compared with another copy, unresolved V genes account for less than half of the shortfall, and the remainder is unexplained. The sample contains around 13,000 clones, roughly 77% of them found a single time. The ten largest clones represent 9.5% to 15% of the sample. Looking up the germline V gene yields CDR1 MDHEN and CDR2 SYDVKM. After removal of 4 bases from V and 4 bases from J, the junction retains 7 bases not matched to a gene. From cysteine to phenylalanine, the CDR3 is 15 amino acids long. This entry keeps only the CDR3 DNA: 45 bases, framed from base 1.

The table lists this clone with a few counts. No cognate antigen has been identified for it. No much larger clone is present one base from it, and per-base qualities are unavailable. The receptor chain draws on TRBV28 and TRBJ1-3, and 7 junctional nucleotides match TRBD1. This receptor was identified in a human donor in good health. Sequenced: PBMCs. For the CDR3, the sequence is CASSSHGQEGNTIYF. The sequenced DNA: TGTGCCAGCAGTTCCCACGGACAGGAGGGAAACACCATATATTTT.